The 27 T cell receptor beta chains presented below share a single source sample, sequenced in a study of OX40 agonist ivuxolimab in advanced cancers. Method: immunoSEQ multiplex PCR; TCRdb's copy keeps in-frame clones and lacks some. The table records 15,000 or so clones, about 89% of them present only once. Source: CD4+ or CD8+ T cells sorted from blood, taken in a trial of the OX40 agonist ivuxolimab. The receptor source for this set is an adult with an advanced solid tumor such as melanoma, head and neck, liver or kidney cancer.

The V gene is TRBV4-1, the J gene TRBJ2-1; D might be TRBD2 (6 bases). The V and J ends lost 1 base and 6 bases respectively, with 10 bases between them. The germline V gene has CDR1 MGHRA and CDR2 YSYEKL. The CDR3 is 14 residues long. This CDR3 reads CASSQGPTSNEQFF. CDR3 nucleotides: TGCGCCAGCAGCCAAGGCCCGACTAGCAATGAGCAGTTCTTC.

The V call is TRBV19, the J call TRBJ2-7; 10 nucleotides align to TRBD2. The CDR3 has 14 residues. V dropped 7 bases and J dropped 4; count of bases not matched to a gene: 7. The germline gives CDR1 LNHDA, CDR2 SQIVND (reference sequence). This chain's CDR3 is CASKASGGAYEQYF. For the CDR3, the DNA is TGTGCCAGTAAGGCAAGCGGGGGGGCATACGAGCAGTACTTC.

The rearrangement joins TRBV4-1 to TRBJ2-2; perhaps TRBD1 as D (5 bases). Germline V gene sequence: CDR1 MGHRA, CDR2 YSYEKL. Trimming cost V 0 bases and J 0 bases, with 11 bases left between them. This CDR3 has 17 residues. CDR3 amino acids: CASSQDPADTNTGELFF. The CDR3 nucleotides read TGCGCCAGCAGCCAAGATCCGGCGGACACGAACACCGGGGAGCTGTTTTTT.

This clone appeared a few times. The rearrangement links TRBV5-6 to TRBJ1-6; 9 bases are shared with TRBD1. After removal of 5 bases from V and 14 bases from J, the junction contained 5 bases not matched to a gene. The CDR3 contains 12 residues. Germline V gives CDR1 SGHDT, CDR2 YYEEEE. CDR3 in amino acids: CASSNDRGSLHF. CDR3 bases: TGTGCCAGCAGTAACGACAGGGGGTCCCTCCACTTT.

The V gene is TRBV6-4, the J gene TRBJ2-5; tentative D call: TRBD2 (5 bases). The CDR3 has 13 residues. Looked up from germline, CDR1 is MRHNA and CDR2 is SNTAGT. V was trimmed by 2 bases and J by 4 bases, leaving 8 bases between them. In nucleotides, the CDR3 is TGTGCCAGCAGTGACATTGGGAGAGAGACCCAGTACTTC. Its translation is CASSDIGRETQYF.

The gene calls are TRBV11-2 and TRBJ2-2; D call uncertain. The CDR3 has 15 residues. V shed 1 base and J shed 1 base, with 7 bases lying between them. CDR1 is SGHAT, CDR2 FQNNGV, per germline. CDR3 DNA: TGTGCCAGCAGCTTAGGCGGCAGGAACACCGGGGAGCTGTTTTTT. This encodes CASSLGGRNTGELFF.

A remark on this clone: Its ends do not fully match the called genes, so a read error is possible. This chain uses TRBV5-3 with TRBJ1-3, with TRBD1 as a possible D gene (5 bases). TRBV5-3 is an ORF, with its function uncertain. The CDR3 runs 15 residues. The CDR3 loop reads CASSQGRVTGNTIYF. DNA for the CDR3: TGCGCCAGCAGCCAGGGCAGGGTAACTGGAAACACCATATATTTT.

This clone showed up just once. The DNA for the CDR3 is TGTGCCAGCCGCTCGTCGGGGCTCTCTGGAAACACCATATATTTT. Protein: CASRSSGLSGNTIYF. The V call is TRBV7-6, the J call TRBJ1-3, with D perhaps matching TRBD1 (5 bases). Trimming removed 8 bases from V and 0 bases from J, with 14 bases in between. In germline, CDR1 is SGHVS, CDR2 FNYEAQ. CDR3 length: 15 residues.

This CDR3 is CASSEAWETEAFF. CDR3 nucleotide sequence: TGTGCCAGCAGTGAAGCGTGGGAAACTGAAGCTTTCTTT. This chain links TRBV2 with TRBJ1-1; D unresolved. Trimming stripped 0 bases from V and 5 bases from J, with 7 bases between. The V gene's germline CDR1 is SNHLY and CDR2 FYNNEI. This CDR3 is 13 amino acids long. The variable domain in full, completed from reference TRBV2 and TRBJ1-1, reads EPEVTQTPSHQVTQMGQEVILRCVPISNHLYFYWYRQILGQKVEFLVSFYNNEISEKSEIFDDQFSVERPDGSNFTLKIRSTKLEDSAMYFCASSEAWETEAFFGQGTRLTVV.

J is TRBJ1-4 and V is TRBV29-1; 10 positions agree with TRBD1. Germline-derived CDR1 and CDR2 are SQVTM and ANQGSEA. This CDR3 region has 13 residues. Trimming cost V 7 bases and J 7 bases; bases outside gene matches: 6. CDR3 bases: TGCAGCGCTCAGGGACAGGGGACTGAAAAACTGTTTTTT. Amino acids: CSAQGQGTEKLFF. The full variable domain, completed using reference TRBV29-1 and TRBJ1-4, is SAVISQKPSRDICQRGTSLTIQCQVDSQVTMMFWYRQQPGQSLTLIATANQGSEATYESGFVIDKFPISRPNLTFSTLTVSNMSPEDSSIYLCSAQGQGTEKLFFGSGTQLSVL.

The CDR3 DNA sequence: TGTGCCAGCAGCCAGGAATCATCCTCAAATGAAAAACTGTTTTTT. Translating gives CASSQESSSNEKLFF. The rearrangement uses TRBV14 and TRBJ1-4; no firm D call. The CDR3 is made up of 15 amino acids. Trimming took off 3 bases at V and 5 bases at J, with 13 bases between the two ends. The germline CDR1 and CDR2 sequences are SGHDN and FVKESK.

The chain carries TRBV4-3 and TRBJ1-2; no clear D gene. V lost 0 bases and J 3 bases, leaving 17 bases between the germline ends. The CDR3 runs 17 residues. Germline assignment: CDR1 LGHNA and CDR2 YSLEER. Here the CDR3 DNA reads TGCGCCAGCAGCCAAGACTCGACCGGCCCTCCTTACTATGGCTACACCTTC. Amino acids: CASSQDSTGPPYYGYTF.

The CDR3 DNA follows: TGTGCCAGCAGCTTAGAGTTTCTGGGCGCCGCTTTCTTT. This encodes CASSLEFLGAAFF. V and J are TRBV7-8 and TRBJ1-1; no definite D call. The V and J ends lost 1 base and 11 bases respectively, with 14 bases between them. This CDR3 is built from 13 residues. Germline CDR1 SGHVS, CDR2 FQNEAQ.

This chain uses TRBV13 with TRBJ1-1; TRBD1 might be the D (5 bases). CDR3 length equals 12 residues. CDR1 PRHDT and CDR2 FYEKMQ come from the germline V gene (reference sequence). Trimming pared 7 bases from V and 4 bases from J, leaving 10 bases between. This chain's CDR3 is CASIRGVTEAFF. CDR3 nucleotide sequence: TGTGCCAGCATCCGAGGGGTCACTGAAGCTTTCTTT.

V is TRBV7-8 and J is TRBJ2-5; no reliable D call. Deletions cut 4 bases from V and 0 bases from J, with 0 bases between. The CDR3 extends over 11 amino acids. CDR1 is SGHVS, CDR2 FQNEAQ, per germline. The CDR3 here is CASSYQETQYF. The CDR3 DNA is TGTGCCAGCAGCTACCAAGAGACCCAGTACTTC.

This clone is hyperexpanded by share. J is TRBJ2-7 and V is TRBV7-2; 11 bases match TRBD1. Germline loops: CDR1 SGHTA, CDR2 FQGNSA. V lost 5 bases to trimming and J lost 5 bases; unmatched junction nucleotides: 5. The CDR3 sequence is 14 residues long. CDR3 residues: CASSPDRGLDEQYF. The CDR3 region has the DNA TGTGCCAGCAGCCCGGACAGGGGGCTTGACGAGCAGTACTTC.

The genes are TRBV5-1 and TRBJ2-7, with 7 bases matching TRBD2. Germline V gene data show CDR1 as SGHRS and CDR2 as YFSETQ. This CDR3 spans 17 amino acids. V lost 4 bases and J lost 5; bases outside the gene matches: 18. CDR3 in DNA: TGCGCCAGCAGCGTGGGACGGGAGGACCTAACCCTGGACGAGCAGTACTTC. It is translated as CASSVGREDLTLDEQYF. The whole variable domain, filled in from reference TRBV5-1 and TRBJ2-7, reads KAGVTQTPRYLIKTRGQQVTLSCSPISGHRSVSWYQQTPGQGLQFLFEYFSETQRNKGNFPGRFSGRQFSNSRSEMNVSTLELGDSALYLCASSVGREDLTLDEQYFGPGTRLTVT.

The rearrangement joins TRBV7-2 to TRBJ2-1; D gene unclear. This CDR3 is 13 amino acids long. Trimming stripped 1 base from V and 8 bases from J, with 9 bases between. CDR1 and CDR2 from the germline V gene are SGHTA and FQGNSA. The CDR3 region is CASSLGNIHEQFF. The CDR3 nucleotides read TGTGCCAGCAGCTTAGGAAATATACATGAGCAGTTCTTC.

The chain carries TRBV19 and TRBJ1-5; D not certain. The ends were cut back, 7 bases at V and 7 bases at J, with 11 bases in the middle. Germline V gene sequence: CDR1 LNHDA, CDR2 SQIVND (reference sequence). The CDR3 covers 12 residues. CDR3 amino acids: CASTSGIQPQHF. CDR3 sequence (DNA): TGTGCCAGTACCTCGGGGATCCAGCCCCAGCATTTT.

DNA of the CDR3: TGTGCCATTCTCAGGGGCTACGAGCAGTACTTC. Translated, it gives CAILRGYEQYF. This chain joins TRBV7-9 and TRBJ2-7; D is perhaps TRBD1 (6 bases). CDR3 size: 11 residues. Germline V CDR1 and CDR2: SEHNR, FQNEAQ (reference sequence). The ends were cut back, 10 bases at V and 3 bases at J, with 10 bases in the middle.

CDR3 region: CASSQGTSGGGETQYF. In DNA form, the CDR3 reads TGCGCCAGCAGCCAAGGGACTAGCGGGGGCGGGGAGACCCAGTACTTC. The J gene is TRBJ2-5, the V gene TRBV4-1; TRBD2 aligns across 13 bases. Germline CDR1 reads MGHRA; CDR2 reads YSYEKL. There are 16 residues in the CDR3. The V segment lost 1 base and the J segment 5 bases; nucleotides outside the gene matches: 4.

CDR3 DNA sequence: TGTGCCAGCAGCCACGACTCTTACGAGCAGTACTTC. This codes for CASSHDSYEQYF. J is TRBJ2-7 and V is TRBV4-2; D is unresolved. With 3 bases removed from V and 4 bases from J, the gap between germline ends came to 7 bases. The CDR3 runs to 12 residues. Germline CDR1 reads LGHNA; CDR2 reads YNFKEQ.

This clone was picked up one time. The J gene is TRBJ2-3, the V gene TRBV7-6; 8 bases agree with TRBD2. This CDR3 has 16 amino acids. Germline lookup yields CDR1 SGHVS and CDR2 FNYEAQ. Trimming at V came to 5 bases and at J to 3 bases, leaving 10 bases not matched to a gene. As DNA, the CDR3 is TGTGCCAGCAGCCCAAGCAGCGGGAGAGATACAGATACGCAGTATTTT. Encoded protein: CASSPSSGRDTDTQYF.

The chain recombines TRBV13 with TRBJ2-6; TRBD1 matches at 7 bases. The CDR3 loop spans 18 amino acids. Germline-derived CDR1 and CDR2 are PRHDT and FYEKMQ (reference sequence). V lost 0 bases to trimming and J lost 2 bases; unmatched junction nucleotides: 7. The CDR3 spells CASSLGGTALTGANVLTF. CDR3 DNA sequence: TGTGCCAGCAGCTTAGGGGGGACAGCTCTAACTGGGGCCAACGTCCTGACTTTC. Drawing the rest from reference TRBV13 and TRBJ2-6, the complete variable domain is AAGVIQSPRHLIKEKRETATLKCYPIPRHDTVYWYQQGPGQDPQFLISFYEKMQSDKGSIPDRFSAQQFSDYHSELNMSSLELGDSALYFCASSLGGTALTGANVLTFGAGSRLTVL.

The V gene is TRBV7-9, the J gene TRBJ2-2, with 7 bases fitting TRBD1. The CDR3 totals 16 residues. The trim removed 5 bases at V and 0 bases at J, leaving 6 bases unmatched. CDR1 and CDR2 (germline): SEHNR, FQNEAQ (reference sequence). The CDR3 DNA is TGTGCCAGCAGCCCGATGACAGGGTCGAACACCGGGGAGCTGTTTTTT. Amino acid sequence: CASSPMTGSNTGELFF.

The J gene is TRBJ2-1, the V gene TRBV12-2. TRBV12-2 constitutes a pseudogene. The CDR3 consists of 14 residues. The CDR3 region has the DNA TGTGCAAGTCGCTTAGGGGGCAGCGGCAATGAGCAGTTCTTC. Translated: CASRLGGSGNEQFF.

CDR3 loop: CASSPRASGTRYEQYF. CDR3 nucleotide sequence: TGTGCCAGCAGCCCTCGCGCGTCGGGAACTAGGTACGAGCAGTACTTC. The chain employs TRBV11-3 and TRBJ2-7, with D tentatively TRBD2 (5 bases). V was trimmed by 5 bases and J by 4 bases, leaving 21 bases between them. CDR3 size: 16 residues. Germline CDR1 and CDR2: SGHNT and YENEEA. The complete variable domain, with remaining parts taken from reference TRBV11-3 and TRBJ2-7, reads EAGVVQSPRYKIIEKKQPVAFWCNPISGHNTLYWYLQNLGQGPELLIRYENEEAVDDSQLPKDRFSAERLKGVDSTLKIQPAELGDSAVYLCASSPRASGTRYEQYFGPGTRLTVT.